This T cell receptor (beta chain) was sequenced in a study of cytomegalovirus exposure and HLA in healthy donors. Germline CDR1 reads SEHNR; CDR2 reads FQNEAQ (reference sequence). The CDR3 length is 14 residues. Trimming removed 4 bases from V and 4 bases from J, with 12 bases in between. Primers: 60 Vbeta forward and 13 Jbeta reverse. The assay was immunoSEQ multiplex PCR, and TCRdb's table has in-frame clones only and misses some. The data hold around 110,000 clones, with 81% observed a single time. The chain joins TRBV7-9 to TRBJ2-3; D uncertain. The sequence was obtained from a woman younger than 45 in good health and CMV-seronegative. The material sequenced was PBMCs. The CDR3 coding sequence is TGTGCCAGCAGCTCGACCTTAGAGGCAGATACGCAGTATTTT. As protein: CASSSTLEADTQYF.